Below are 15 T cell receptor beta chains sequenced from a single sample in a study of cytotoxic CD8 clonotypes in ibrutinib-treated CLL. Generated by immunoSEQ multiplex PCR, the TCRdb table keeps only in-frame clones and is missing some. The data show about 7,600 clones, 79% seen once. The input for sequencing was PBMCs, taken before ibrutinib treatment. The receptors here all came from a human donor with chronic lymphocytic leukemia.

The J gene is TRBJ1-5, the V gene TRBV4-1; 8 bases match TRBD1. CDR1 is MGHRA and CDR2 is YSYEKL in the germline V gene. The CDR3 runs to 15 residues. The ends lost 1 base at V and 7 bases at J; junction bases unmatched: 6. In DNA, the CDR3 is TGCGCCAGCAGCCAAGCGGGTCAGGGGGCACAGCCCCAGCATTTT. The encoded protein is CASSQAGQGAQPQHF.

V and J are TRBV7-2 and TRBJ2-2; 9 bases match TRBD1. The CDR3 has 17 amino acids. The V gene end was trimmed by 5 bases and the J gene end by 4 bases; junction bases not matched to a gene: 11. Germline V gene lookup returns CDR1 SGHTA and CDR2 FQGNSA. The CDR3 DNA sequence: TGTGCCAGCAGCCCCTCAGGACAGGGGTCGAGCACCGGGGAGCTGTTTTTT. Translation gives CASSPSGQGSSTGELFF.

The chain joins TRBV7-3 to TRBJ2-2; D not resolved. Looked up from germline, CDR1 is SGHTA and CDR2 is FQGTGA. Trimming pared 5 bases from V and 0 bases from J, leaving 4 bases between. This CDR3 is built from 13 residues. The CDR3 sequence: CASSIANTGELFF. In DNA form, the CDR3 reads TGTGCCAGCAGCATCGCGAACACCGGGGAGCTGTTTTTT. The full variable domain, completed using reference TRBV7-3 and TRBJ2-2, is GAGVSQTPSNKVTEKGKYVELRCDPISGHTALYWYRQSLGQGPEFLIYFQGTGAADDSGLPNDRFFAVRPEGSVSTLKIQRTERGDSAVYLCASSIANTGELFFGEGSRLTVL.

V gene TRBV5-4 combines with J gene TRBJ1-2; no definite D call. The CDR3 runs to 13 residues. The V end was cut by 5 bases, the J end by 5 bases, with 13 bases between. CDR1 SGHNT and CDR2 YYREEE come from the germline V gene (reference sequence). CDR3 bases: TGTGCCAGCAGAGATGGGCAGAGATATGGCTACACCTTC. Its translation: CASRDGQRYGYTF.

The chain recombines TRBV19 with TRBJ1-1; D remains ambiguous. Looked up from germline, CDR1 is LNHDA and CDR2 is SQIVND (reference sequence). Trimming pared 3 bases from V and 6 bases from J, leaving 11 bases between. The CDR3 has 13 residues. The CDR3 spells CASSIIGPAEAFF. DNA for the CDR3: TGTGCCAGTAGTATTATAGGGCCGGCTGAAGCTTTCTTT.

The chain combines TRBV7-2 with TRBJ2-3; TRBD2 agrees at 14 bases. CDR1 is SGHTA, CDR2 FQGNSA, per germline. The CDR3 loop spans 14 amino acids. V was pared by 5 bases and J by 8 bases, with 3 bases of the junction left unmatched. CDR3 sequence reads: CASSPTSGGATQYF. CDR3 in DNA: TGTGCCAGCAGCCCGACTAGCGGGGGGGCTACGCAGTATTTT.

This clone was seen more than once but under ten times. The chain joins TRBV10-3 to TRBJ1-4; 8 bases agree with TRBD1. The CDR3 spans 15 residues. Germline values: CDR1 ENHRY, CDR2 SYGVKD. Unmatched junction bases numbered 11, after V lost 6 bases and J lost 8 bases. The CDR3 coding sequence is TGTGCCATCAGGGCCTTACAGGGGGAGAGAGAAAAACTGTTTTTT. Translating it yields CAIRALQGEREKLFF.

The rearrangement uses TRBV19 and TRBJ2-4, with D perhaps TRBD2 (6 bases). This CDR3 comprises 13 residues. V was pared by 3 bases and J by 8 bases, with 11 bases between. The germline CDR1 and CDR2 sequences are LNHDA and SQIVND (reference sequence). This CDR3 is CASSIRERDIQYF. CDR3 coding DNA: TGTGCCAGTAGTATCAGGGAGCGGGACATTCAGTACTTC. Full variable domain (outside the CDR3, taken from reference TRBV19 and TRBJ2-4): DGGITQSPKYLFRKEGQNVTLSCEQNLNHDAMYWYRQDPGQGLRLIYYSQIVNDFQKGDIAEGYSVSREKKESFPLTVTSAQKNPTAFYLCASSIRERDIQYFGAGTRLSVL.

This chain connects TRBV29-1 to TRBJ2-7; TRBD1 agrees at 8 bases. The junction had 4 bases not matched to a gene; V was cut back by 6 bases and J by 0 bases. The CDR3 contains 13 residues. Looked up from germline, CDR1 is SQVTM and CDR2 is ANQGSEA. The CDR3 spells CSVGTGPSYEQYF. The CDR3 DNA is TGCAGCGTGGGGACAGGCCCCTCCTACGAGCAGTACTTC.

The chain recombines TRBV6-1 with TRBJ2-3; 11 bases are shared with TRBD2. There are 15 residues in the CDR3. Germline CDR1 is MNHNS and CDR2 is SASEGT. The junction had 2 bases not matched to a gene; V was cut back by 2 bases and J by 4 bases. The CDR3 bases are TGTGCCAGCAGTGAACTAGCGGGAGGCCCAGATACGCAGTATTTT. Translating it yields CASSELAGGPDTQYF.

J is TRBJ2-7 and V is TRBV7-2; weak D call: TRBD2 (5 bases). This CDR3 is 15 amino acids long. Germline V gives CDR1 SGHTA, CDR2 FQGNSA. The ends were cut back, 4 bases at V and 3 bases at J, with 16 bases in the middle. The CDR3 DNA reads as TGTGCCAGCAGCTGGAGGCAGGAGCTACTCTACGAGCAGTACTTC. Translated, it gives CASSWRQELLYEQYF.

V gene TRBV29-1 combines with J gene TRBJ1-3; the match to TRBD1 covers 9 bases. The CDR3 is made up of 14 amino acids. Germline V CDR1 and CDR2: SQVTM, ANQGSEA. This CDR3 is CVGDRGELGNTIYF. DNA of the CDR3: TGCGTGGGTGACAGGGGGGAACTTGGAAACACCATATATTTT.

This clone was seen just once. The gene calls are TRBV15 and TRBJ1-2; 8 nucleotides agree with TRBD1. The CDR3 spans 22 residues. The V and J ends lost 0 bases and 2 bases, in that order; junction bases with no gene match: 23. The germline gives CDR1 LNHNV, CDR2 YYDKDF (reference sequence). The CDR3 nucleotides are TGTGCCACCAGCAGAGATATCCCTTCTTCTGTGAGGACAGGGTTTCCAAACTATGGCTACACCTTC. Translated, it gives CATSRDIPSSVRTGFPNYGYTF.

The CDR3 loop is CASSHNPASADTQYF. In nucleotides, the CDR3 is TGTGCCAGCAGTCACAACCCGGCTAGCGCAGATACGCAGTATTTT. The chain links TRBV28 to TRBJ2-3, with a tentative D call TRBD2 (6 bases). V dropped 5 bases and J dropped 4 bases, with 16 bases sitting between them. Germline V gene lookup returns CDR1 MDHEN and CDR2 SYDVKM. There are 15 residues in the CDR3.

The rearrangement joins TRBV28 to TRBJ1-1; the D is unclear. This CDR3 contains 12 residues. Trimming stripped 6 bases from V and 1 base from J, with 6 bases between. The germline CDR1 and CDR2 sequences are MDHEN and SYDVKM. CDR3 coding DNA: TGTGCCAGCAGAATACAGAACACTGAAGCTTTCTTT. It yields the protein CASRIQNTEAFF.